The subject of this entry is one TCR beta chain. Its antigen is undetermined. These data come from a study of shared clonotypes between healthy human individuals. Study details: Two female and a few male donors aged 18 to 49 were enrolled. Each donor contributed plates that comprised three CD4 naive, three CD4 memory, two CD8 naive and one CD8 memory.

Positive CCR7 selection of CD45RO-negative cells yielded the naive CD8 cells, and terminally differentiated effector memory CD45RA+ cells were excluded. Assay used: immunoSEQ multiplex PCR; TCRdb lists only in-frame clones, some missing. The repertoire holds about 600,000 clones, with 98% as singletons. Study-wide findings and caveats: In general, naive subsets displayed greater estimated richness than memory subsets did. The study sampled only blood, and tissue repertoires likely differ.

This CDR3 is 14 amino acids long. The V segment lost 6 bases and the J segment 4 bases; nucleotides outside the gene matches: 7. Germline V gene lookup returns CDR1 MNHEY and CDR2 SMNVEV (reference sequence). The chain links TRBV27 to TRBJ1-2, with TRBD1 identical over 8 bases. The origin of this receptor is a man aged 30 to 45 in good health. Input material: naive CD8+ T cells sorted from blood. Here the CDR3 reads CASRDTGGRYGYTF. The DNA for the CDR3 is TGTGCCAGCAGAGATACAGGGGGACGCTATGGCTACACCTTC.